What follows is one TCR beta chain and its context. CDR1 is SGHTA, CDR2 FQGTGA, per germline. The CDR3 totals 13 residues. Trimming took 5 bases from V and 6 from J, leaving 12 bases between them. This sample is drawn from a study of T cell changes during pregnancy in multiple sclerosis. The table came from immunoSEQ multiplex PCR; TCRdb's copy has only in-frame clones and leaves some out. Counted here are some 60,000 clones, roughly 93% occurring once; the ten biggest clones make up roughly 1.8%. The receptor comes from a female donor with multiple sclerosis, enrolled in a pregnancy study. This rearrangement joins TRBV7-3 to TRBJ2-3; D is uncertain. Specimen: peripheral blood, collected after pregnancy. CDR3 loop: CASSRTKEDTQYF. CDR3 coding DNA: TGTGCCAGCAGCCGTACGAAGGAGGATACGCAGTATTTT.